Presented here are 14 T cell receptor beta chains from one specimen sequenced in a study of T cells in Graves' hyperthyroidism and ophthalmopathy. Amplification of TCR beta CDR3 regions was performed using RNA transcripts as template. A first-round RT-PCR of the TCR CDR3 used the HTBI primer set. TCRdb re-called the multiplex PCR reads through MiXCR, storing one row per CDR3 protein. This sample yields 350,000 or so distinct CDR3 sequences, of which about 20% are seen a single time; approximately 54% belongs to the top ten. The source material was blood. The receptors stem from a woman between 50 and 59 years old with Graves' hyperthyroidism.

This clonotype appeared many times. The chain has TRBV28 and TRBJ2-7; weak D call: TRBD1 (6 bases). There are 15 residues in the CDR3. Trimming shortened V by 6 bases and J by 6 bases, and 21 bases separated the two germline ends. Germline V gene sequence: CDR1 MDHEN, CDR2 SYDVKM. The CDR3 coding sequence is TGTGCCAGCAGCGGGGTCCCAGGGGCTTTTGGCGAGCAGTACGTC. This translates into CASSGVPGAFGEQYV.

This clonotype was counted a few times. This chain joins TRBV5-1 and TRBJ1-1, with D hard to call. CDR1 and CDR2 (germline): SGHRS, YFSETQ. The CDR3 extends over 14 amino acids. Trimming removed 0 bases from V and 3 bases from J, with 9 bases in between. CDR3: CASSLVAGDTEAFF. As DNA, the CDR3 is TGCGCCAGCAGCTTGGTAGCTGGTGACACTGAAGCTTTCTTT.

This chain uses TRBV9 with TRBJ2-1; D may be TRBD2 (6 bases). In germline, CDR1 is SGDLS, CDR2 YYNGEE. The CDR3 is 14 amino acids. V lost 0 bases and J 10 bases, leaving 14 bases between the germline ends. The CDR3 protein is CASSVGGVQREQFF. In DNA, the CDR3 is TGTGCCAGCAGCGTAGGGGGGGTGCAACGGGAGCAGTTCTTC.

This clonotype was detected many times. V and J are TRBV5-6 and TRBJ2-1, with D possibly matching TRBD1 (6 bases). CDR1 and CDR2 from the germline V gene are SGHDT and YYEEEE. With 2 bases removed from V and 9 bases from J, the gap between germline ends came to 12 bases. This CDR3 is built from 13 residues. The CDR3 bases are TGTGCCAGCAGCTTTAACAGGGTGGGTGAGCAGTTCTTC. The encoded protein is CASSFNRVGEQFF.

There are many counts of this clonotype. This sequence joins TRBV5-6 and TRBJ1-2; D unclear. Trimming stripped 4 bases from V and 3 bases from J, with 10 bases between. Germline CDR1 and CDR2: SGHDT and YYEEEE. This CDR3 region has 13 residues. The CDR3 protein is CASSLLRDYGYTF. CDR3 in DNA: TGTGCCAGCAGCCTGCTCCGGGACTATGGCTACACCTTC.

There are many counts of this clonotype. The chain combines TRBV20-1 with TRBJ2-7, with 11 bases lining up with TRBD1. CDR3 length: 13 amino acids. Losses at the gene ends were 5 bases for V and 7 bases for J; bases not matched to a gene: 7. Germline CDR1 and CDR2: DFQATT and SNEGSKA (reference sequence). The CDR3 spells CSALDRGPREQYF. DNA of the CDR3: TGCAGTGCTCTGGACAGGGGGCCGCGTGAGCAGTACTTC.

The chain links TRBV6-5 to TRBJ1-1; D remains unclear. V was cut by 2 bases and J by 3 bases, with 4 bases left in between. CDR1 and CDR2 from the germline V gene are MNHEY and SVGAGI. The CDR3 covers 12 residues. The CDR3 spells CASSYPDTEAFF. For the CDR3, the DNA is TGTGCCAGCAGTTACCCCGACACTGAAGCTTTCTTT.

This clonotype was recorded a few times. The chain carries TRBV27 and TRBJ2-6; TRBD2 is a possible D gene (5 bases). Germline CDR1 reads MNHEY; CDR2 reads SMNVEV (reference sequence). V was trimmed by 5 bases and J by 4 bases, leaving 15 bases between them. The CDR3 consists of 16 residues. This CDR3 reads CASSPPRGPGANVLTF. The CDR3 DNA sequence: TGTGCCAGCAGTCCACCCCGGGGTCCAGGGGCCAACGTCCTGACTTTC.

At least ten counts were recorded for this clonotype. V gene TRBV3-1 combines with J gene TRBJ2-7, with 12 bases fitting TRBD2. CDR1 LGHDT and CDR2 YNNKEL come from the germline V gene (reference sequence). V lost 5 bases and J lost 5; bases outside the gene matches: 7. CDR3 size: 15 residues. CDR3 DNA: TGTGCCAGCAGCACCCTAGCGGGAGGGCCCCACGAGCAGTACTTC. Its protein is CASSTLAGGPHEQYF.

The CDR3 nucleotides read TGTGCCAGCAGCCCCAAGGGGACAGGGCGGACTGAAGCTTTCTTT. Encoded protein: CASSPKGTGRTEAFF. The rearrangement joins TRBV13 to TRBJ1-1, with 9 bases matching TRBD1. CDR3 length equals 15 residues. Germline V gene lookup returns CDR1 PRHDT and CDR2 FYEKMQ (reference sequence). Losses at the gene ends were 5 bases for V and 5 bases for J; bases not matched to a gene: 9.

Ten or more counts support this clonotype. The CDR3 here is CASAKGASNTEAFF. CDR3 DNA: TGTGCCAGCGCTAAGGGGGCGTCGAACACTGAAGCTTTCTTT. The chain combines TRBV27 with TRBJ1-1; 7 nucleotides align to TRBD1. CDR1 MNHEY and CDR2 SMNVEV come from the germline V gene (reference sequence). V lost 8 bases to trimming and J lost 1 base; unmatched junction nucleotides: 7. The CDR3 is made up of 14 amino acids.

This clonotype has a handful of counts. The rearrangement links TRBV6-1 to TRBJ2-5; D unclear. Deletions cut 6 bases from V and 2 bases from J, with 10 bases between. This CDR3 has 13 amino acids. Germline loops: CDR1 MNHNS, CDR2 SASEGT. The CDR3: CASRHPHQETQYF. CDR3 nucleotides: TGTGCCAGCAGACACCCGCATCAAGAGACCCAGTACTTC.

In this sample, this clonotype turned up many times. The chain couples TRBV20-1 to TRBJ2-1; 13 positions agree with TRBD2. CDR1 and CDR2 from the germline V gene are DFQATT and SNEGSKA (reference sequence). Trimming took 4 bases from V and 9 from J; bases not matched to a gene: 6. CDR3 size: 14 residues. In DNA, the CDR3 is TGCAGTGCTAAAGTCCGGACTAGCGGGGGTGAGCAGTTCTTC. Amino acid sequence: CSAKVRTSGGEQFF.

This clonotype was seen at least ten times. The V gene is TRBV5-1, the J gene TRBJ1-1, with unresolved D. The CDR3 loop spans 14 amino acids. V was trimmed by 2 bases and J by 5 bases, leaving 13 bases between them. The V gene's germline CDR1 is SGHRS and CDR2 YFSETQ. This chain's CDR3 is CASSLDTGRTEAFF. In DNA, the CDR3 is TGCGCCAGCAGCTTAGACACGGGTCGAACTGAAGCTTTCTTT.